This TCR beta chain was recovered during a study of blood T cell repertoires in COVID-19. As for the study in general: Sites across the United States, Italy and Spain contributed samples from acute and convalescent COVID-19. Sample material is recorded as cDNA or gDNA derived from T cells, B-cell-depleted T cells, or PBMCs.

V was clipped by 4 bases and J by 6 bases; unmatched bases: 2. Looked up from germline, CDR1 is SGHRS and CDR2 is YFSETQ. The CDR3 is 13 amino acids. This clone came up a few times. Authors' processing steps: Estimation of nucleated cell counts was performed using reference gene primer amplification. Produced via immunoSEQ multiplex PCR; TCRdb's table is partial and in-frame only. That table furnishes V, J and clone size, whereas the DNA furnished D and trimming. The data show 250,000 or so clones, with about 83% seen just once and roughly 5% held by the top ten. The sequence came from a human donor in a cohort sampled during active COVID-19. Sequencing was done on a sample of peripheral blood. This chain connects TRBV5-1 to TRBJ2-2; 8 nucleotides match TRBD1. The CDR3, as DNA: TGCGCCAGCAGCGCAGGGGGCTCCGGGGAGCTGTTTTTT. This gives the protein CASSAGGSGELFF. The full variable domain, rest sourced from reference TRBV5-1 and TRBJ2-2, is KAGVTQTPRYLIKTRGQQVTLSCSPISGHRSVSWYQQTPGQGLQFLFEYFSETQRNKGNFPGRFSGRQFSNSRSEMNVSTLELGDSALYLCASSAGGSGELFFGEGSRLTVL.